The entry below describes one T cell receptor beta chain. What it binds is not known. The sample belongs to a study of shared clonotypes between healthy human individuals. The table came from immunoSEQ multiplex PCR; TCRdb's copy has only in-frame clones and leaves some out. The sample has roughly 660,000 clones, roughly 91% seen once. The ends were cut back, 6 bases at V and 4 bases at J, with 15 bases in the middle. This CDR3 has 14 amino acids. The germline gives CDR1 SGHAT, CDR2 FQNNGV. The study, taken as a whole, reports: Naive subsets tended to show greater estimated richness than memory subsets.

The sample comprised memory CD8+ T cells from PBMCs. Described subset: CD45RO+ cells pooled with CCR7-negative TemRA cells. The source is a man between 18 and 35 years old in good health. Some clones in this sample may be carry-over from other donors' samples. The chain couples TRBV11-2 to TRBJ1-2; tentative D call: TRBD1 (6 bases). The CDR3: CASSPNRASYGYTF. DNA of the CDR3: TGTGCCAGCAGTCCGAACAGGGCCTCCTATGGCTACACCTTC.